The T cell receptor (beta chain) described here comes from a study of T cells after yellow fever vaccination. Trimming cost V 1 base and J 3 bases; bases outside gene matches: 6. Germline V gene sequence: CDR1 SEHNR, CDR2 FQNEAQ (reference sequence). The CDR3 loop spans 16 amino acids. Broader study findings: Though it reached lower strength, the secondary response hit its peak faster, day 5 versus 15. The CD4 and CD8 compartments had a small share of their clonotypes in common.

Details on this clonotype: Its antigen is undetermined.

TCRdb re-called the 5' RACE reads through MiXCR, storing one row per CDR3 protein. The sample contains just over 300,000 distinct CDR3 sequences, more than 3% of which appear only once. The V gene is TRBV7-9, the J gene TRBJ2-5, with 9 bases matching TRBD2. The material was PBMCs, obtained on the day of the yellow fever booster vaccination. The sequence came from a man aged 18-30 years who received the YFV17D yellow fever vaccine. In nucleotides, the CDR3 is TGTGCCAGCAGCTTAGGCACTAGCGGGTATAAAGAGACCCAGTACTTC. This gives the protein CASSLGTSGYKETQYF.